This T cell receptor beta chain comes out of a study of blood T cell repertoires in COVID-19. Looking at the study overall: Acute and convalescent COVID-19 samples came from the United States, Italy and Spain. The cDNA or gDNA used as material had been derived from T cells, B-cell-depleted T cells, or PBMCs.

In the original processing: Estimation of nucleated cell counts relied on the amplification of reference gene primers. Assay used: immunoSEQ multiplex PCR; TCRdb lists only in-frame clones, some missing. V, J and clone size reflect that table, while D and trimming were determined from the DNA. The sample lists about 59,000 clones; roughly 85% were seen once. CDR1 DFQATT and CDR2 SNEGSKA come from the germline V gene (reference sequence). The germline V and J ends were trimmed by 3 bases and 0 bases, with 18 bases remaining between them. The length of the CDR3 is 18 residues. This receptor was taken from a man in his 60s with acute or convalescent COVID-19. The V call is TRBV20-1, the J call TRBJ1-6; D perhaps matches TRBD1 (6 bases). Input material: peripheral blood. CDR3 residues: CSASPSDSLSSYNSPLHF. DNA for the CDR3: TGCAGTGCTAGTCCCTCGGACAGCTTGAGCTCCTATAATTCACCCCTCCACTTT.